This T cell receptor (beta chain) appears in the sequencing data of a study of T cell responses to AZD1222 COVID-19 vaccine (dated by TCRdb to the early 2020s). Describing the broader study: A total of 240 or so trial participants underwent TCR sequencing, of whom roughly 210 had received two doses of AZD1222 and some 26 had received two doses of the MenACWY control vaccine. Trial participants were enrolled by age into subgroups of 18-55, 56-69 and 70-plus years, and around 140, 26 and 57 TCR-sequenced participants, respectively, were included in these subgroups. Overall study results and their limits: After two AZD1222 doses, spike-specific TCR breadth and depth were significantly higher than at day 0 and than in MenACWY recipients. In the small 56-69-year group, the increase in depth fell short of significance, most likely because of low power. Reportedly, close to half of the unique spike-specific TCRs recognized epitopes lying outside the regions that are mutated in the B.1.351 and B.1.1.7 variants. Participants were mostly white British, with more females than males. The authors suggested clonal diversity may have been underestimated. The whole spike protein was spanned by vaccine-associated CD4 TCRs, and dominant responses were seen in regions 160-218 and 743-854. Because no day 14 peak-response samples were available, the repertoires could be characterized only after the peak T cell response. Conclusions about previously exposed vaccinees are limited, since just a handful of AZD1222 recipients were seropositive for SARS-CoV-2 at baseline.

About this clone: Its recognized antigen is unknown. No much larger clone is present one base from it, and per-base qualities are unavailable.

The CDR3 regions of human TCRbeta chains were analyzed by immunosequencing. Processing in the source paper ran as follows. Repertoire TCRs were matched against a reference library of SARS-CoV-2-specific TCRs generated with the MIRA antigen-specificity platform. Breadth was defined as the fraction of unique TCRs that were SARS-CoV-2-associated, and depth was defined as the fraction of total T cells that were SARS-CoV-2-associated. Using the MIRA data, every spike-specific TCR was mapped to the spike region that the TCR reacted to and assigned to either a CD4 or a CD8 class. Log10-transformed breadth and depth values were compared by one-way ANOVA with Sidak's multiple comparisons tests. TCRdb mirrors the immuneACCESS table, restricted to in-frame sequences. Some clones are absent from its copies; in checked studies, under half trace to an unresolved V gene, and the reason for the others is unknown. The V and J calls and clone size come from that table; D and trimming were worked out from the DNA. The table for this sample lists roughly 140,000 clones; 70% to 90% of them were counted only once. 6.9% of the sample lies in the top ten.

The time point label of this sample denotes: sample from adult after SARS-CoV-2 infection, after symptom onset. A couple of convalescent COVID-19 patients, sampled after symptom onset from adults with prior SARS-CoV-2 infection, were also TCR-sequenced for comparison. The CDR3 goes from the cysteine to the phenylalanine over 12 residues. The sequence is cut down to CDR3 DNA, 36 bases in frame from base 1. Trimming removed 3 bases from V and 10 bases from J; the gene matches leave 6 bases unexplained. As encoded in the germline V gene (reference sequence), CDR1 is SGHNT while CDR2 is YYREEE. This TCR came from an adult who had recovered from COVID-19. The sample here was peripheral blood, taken after recovery from COVID-19. The chain joins TRBV5-4 to TRBJ2-7, with 8 bases aligning to TRBD1. Here the CDR3 is given as CASSSDRGPQYF. The DNA reads TGTGCCAGCAGCTCAGACAGGGGACCCCAGTACTTC. Joined to the reference TRBV5-4 and TRBJ2-7 proteins, this CDR3 gives the full variable domain: ETGVTQSPTHLIKTRGQQVTLRCSSQSGHNTVSWYQQALGQGPQFIFQYYREEENGRGNFPPRFSGLQFPNYSSELNVNALELDDSALYLCASSSDRGPQYFGPGTRLTVT.